A selection of T cell receptor beta chains follows, all from one sample in a study of T cell responses to AZD1222 COVID-19 vaccine. Method: immunoSEQ multiplex PCR; TCRdb's copy keeps in-frame clones and lacks some. The sample gives more than 100,000 clones, approximately 86% of which show up once; less than 8% is in the top ten. The sample in question was peripheral blood, obtained on day 0 of AZD1222 vaccination. These receptors all stem from an adult in good health. Each CDR3 is given with its conserved first and last residue. The D gene is left open where the match is weak. For some rows the clone size is stated as once, few or many, or as a class when expanded; others skip it.

abundance,d_gene,v_gene,j_gene,CDR3aa,CDR3nt
.,.,TRBV7-9,TRBJ2-5,CASSWELGETQYF,TGTGCCAGCAGCTGGGAACTAGGGGAGACCCAGTACTTC
.,.,TRBV19,TRBJ2-2,CASRTKTREATGELFF,TGTGCCAGCAGAACAAAGACGAGAGAGGCCACCGGGGAGCTGTTTTTT
.,.,TRBV7-2,TRBJ2-2,CASSSSPRLSGELFF,TGTGCCAGCAGCTCTTCCCCCCGCCTTTCGGGGGAGCTGTTTTTT
once,.,TRBV16,TRBJ1-1,CASSRPSKNTEAFF,TGTGCCAGCAGCCGACCCTCAAAGAACACTGAAGCTTTCTTT
.,.,TRBV7-8,TRBJ2-1,CASSPPRDEQFF,TGTGCCAGCAGCCCCCCCCGGGATGAGCAGTTCTTC
once,.,TRBV6-2/TRBV6-3,TRBJ2-3,CASSPDLTDTQYF,TGTGCCAGCAGTCCCGACCTCACAGATACGCAGTATTTT
.,.,TRBV28,TRBJ1-2,CASSFIRGNGYTF,TGTGCCAGCAGTTTTATCAGGGGCAATGGCTACACCTTC
.,.,TRBV27,TRBJ1-1,CASSPLTTLMNTEAFF,TGTGCCAGCAGCCCCCTGACAACACTCATGAACACTGAAGCTTTCTTT
once,TRBD1,TRBV19,TRBJ1-6,CASRSSGTGIDSPLHF,TGTGCCAGTAGATCCTCCGGGACAGGGATCGATTCACCCCTCCACTTT
once,.,TRBV9,TRBJ2-3,CASSNSVTDTQYF,TGTGCCAGCAGTAATAGCGTCACAGATACGCAGTATTTT
.,.,TRBV6-4,TRBJ1-1,CASSDTENTEAFF,TGTGCCAGCAGTGATACCGAGAACACTGAAGCTTTCTTT
.,.,TRBV11-3,TRBJ2-1,CASSPESGSYNEQFF,TGTGCCAGCAGCCCCGAAAGCGGGTCCTACAATGAGCAGTTCTTC
.,.,TRBV28,TRBJ2-7,CASSLWEVVNEQYF,TGTGCCAGCAGTTTATGGGAGGTTGTGAACGAGCAGTACTTC